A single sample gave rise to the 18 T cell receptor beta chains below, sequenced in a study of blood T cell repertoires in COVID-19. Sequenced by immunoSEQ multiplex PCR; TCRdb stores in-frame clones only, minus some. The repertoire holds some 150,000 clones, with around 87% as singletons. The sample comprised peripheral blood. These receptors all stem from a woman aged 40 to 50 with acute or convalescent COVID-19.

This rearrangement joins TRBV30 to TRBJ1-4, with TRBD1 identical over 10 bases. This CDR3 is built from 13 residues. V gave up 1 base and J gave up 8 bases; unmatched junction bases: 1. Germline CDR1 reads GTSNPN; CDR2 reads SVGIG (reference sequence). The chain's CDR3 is CAWSGDRGEKLFF. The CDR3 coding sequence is TGTGCCTGGAGTGGGGACAGGGGCGAAAAACTGTTTTTT.

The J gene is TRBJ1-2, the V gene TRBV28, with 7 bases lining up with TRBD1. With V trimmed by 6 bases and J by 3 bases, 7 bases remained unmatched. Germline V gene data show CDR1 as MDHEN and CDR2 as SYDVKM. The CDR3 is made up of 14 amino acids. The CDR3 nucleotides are TGTGCCAGCAGACAGCAGGGGGAAGACTATGGCTACACCTTC. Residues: CASRQQGEDYGYTF.

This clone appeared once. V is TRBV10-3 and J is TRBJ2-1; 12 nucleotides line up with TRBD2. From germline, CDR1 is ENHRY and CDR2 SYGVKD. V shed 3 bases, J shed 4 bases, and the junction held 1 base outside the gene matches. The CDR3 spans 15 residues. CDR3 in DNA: TGTGCCATCAGTGAACTAGCGGGGGGTTACAATGAGCAGTTCTTC. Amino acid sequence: CAISELAGGYNEQFF.

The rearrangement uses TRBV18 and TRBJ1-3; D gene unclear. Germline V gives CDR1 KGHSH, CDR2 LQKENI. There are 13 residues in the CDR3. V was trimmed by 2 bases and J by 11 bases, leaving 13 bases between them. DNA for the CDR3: TGTGCCAGCTCACCAACGTTAGAGGAATCCATATATTTT. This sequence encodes CASSPTLEESIYF.

CDR3 bases: TGTGCCTTCCTCGTGGGTAGCGGGTTAGTTGAGCAGTTCTTC. Its protein is CAFLVGSGLVEQFF. The V call is TRBV30, the J call TRBJ2-1, with 7 bases aligning to TRBD2. This CDR3 has 14 residues. The ends lost 7 bases at V and 9 bases at J; junction bases unmatched: 15. Germline-derived CDR1 and CDR2 are GTSNPN and SVGIG (reference sequence).

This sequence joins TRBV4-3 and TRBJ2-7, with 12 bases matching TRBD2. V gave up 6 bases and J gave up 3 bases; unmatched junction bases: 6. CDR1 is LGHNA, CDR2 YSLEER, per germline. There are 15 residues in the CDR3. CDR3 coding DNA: TGCGCCAGCAGTTCTCTAGCGGGGGGGCGCTACGAGCAGTACTTC. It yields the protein CASSSLAGGRYEQYF.

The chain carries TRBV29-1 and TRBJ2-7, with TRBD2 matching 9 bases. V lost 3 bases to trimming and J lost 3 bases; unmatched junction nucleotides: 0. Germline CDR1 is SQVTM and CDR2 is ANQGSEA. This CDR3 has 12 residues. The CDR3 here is CSVERGGYEQYF. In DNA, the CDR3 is TGCAGCGTTGAGCGGGGGGGCTACGAGCAGTACTTC.

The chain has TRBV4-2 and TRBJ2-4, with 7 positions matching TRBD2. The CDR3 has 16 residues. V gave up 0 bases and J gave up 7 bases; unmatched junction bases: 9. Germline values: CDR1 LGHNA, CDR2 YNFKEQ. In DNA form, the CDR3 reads TGTGCCAGCAGCCAAGATAGTAGCGGGCTAGGGAACATTCAGTACTTC. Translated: CASSQDSSGLGNIQYF.

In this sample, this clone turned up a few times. The CDR3 protein is CASSLGQKREKLFF. CDR3 nucleotides: TGTGCCAGCTCACTCGGACAGAAGCGGGAAAAACTGTTTTTT. This sequence joins TRBV18 and TRBJ1-4, with a possible D match to TRBD1 (6 bases). CDR1 is KGHSH, CDR2 LQKENI, per germline. This CDR3 has 14 residues. V gave up 4 bases and J gave up 8 bases, with 14 bases separating them.

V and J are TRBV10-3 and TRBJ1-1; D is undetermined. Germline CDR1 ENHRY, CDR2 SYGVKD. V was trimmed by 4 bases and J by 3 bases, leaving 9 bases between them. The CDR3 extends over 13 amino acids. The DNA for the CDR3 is TGTGCCATCAGTGTCGGAGCCTACACTGAAGCTTTCTTT. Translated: CAISVGAYTEAFF.

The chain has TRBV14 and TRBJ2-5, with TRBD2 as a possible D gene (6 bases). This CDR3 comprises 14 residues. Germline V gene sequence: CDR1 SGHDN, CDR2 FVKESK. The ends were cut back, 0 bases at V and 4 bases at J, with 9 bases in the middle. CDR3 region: CASSQDLGGETQYF. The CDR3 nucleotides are TGTGCCAGCAGCCAAGATTTGGGGGGAGAGACCCAGTACTTC.

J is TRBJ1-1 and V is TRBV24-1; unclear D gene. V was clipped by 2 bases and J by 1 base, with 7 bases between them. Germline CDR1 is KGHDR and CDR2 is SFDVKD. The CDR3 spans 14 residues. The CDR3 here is CATSDSFRNTEAFF. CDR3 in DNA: TGTGCCACCAGTGATTCGTTCAGGAACACTGAAGCTTTCTTT.

This chain's CDR3 is CASSIGAGGWLNEQFF. The CDR3 region has the DNA TGTGCCAGTAGTATAGGTGCGGGAGGATGGTTGAATGAGCAGTTCTTC. The chain uses TRBV19 and TRBJ2-1, with 8 bases identical to TRBD2. V dropped 1 base and J dropped 7; count of bases not matched to a gene: 9. Per germline, CDR1 LNHDA and CDR2 SQIVND (reference sequence). The CDR3 sequence is 16 residues long. Full variable domain (remainder filled in from reference TRBV19 and TRBJ2-1): DGGITQSPKYLFRKEGQNVTLSCEQNLNHDAMYWYRQDPGQGLRLIYYSQIVNDFQKGDIAEGYSVSREKKESFPLTVTSAQKNPTAFYLCASSIGAGGWLNEQFFGPGTRLTVL.

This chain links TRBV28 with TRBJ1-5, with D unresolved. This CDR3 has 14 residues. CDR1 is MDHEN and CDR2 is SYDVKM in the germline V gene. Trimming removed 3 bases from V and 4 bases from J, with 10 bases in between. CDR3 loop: CASSFSHSNQPQHF. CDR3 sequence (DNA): TGTGCCAGCAGTTTTAGTCATTCAAATCAGCCCCAGCATTTT.

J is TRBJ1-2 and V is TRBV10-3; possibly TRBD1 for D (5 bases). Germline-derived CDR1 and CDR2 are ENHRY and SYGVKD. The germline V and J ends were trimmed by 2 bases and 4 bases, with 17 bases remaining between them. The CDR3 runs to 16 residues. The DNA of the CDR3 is TGTGCCATCAGTGAGCTCCGGCCACAGGAGGGCTATGGCTACACCTTC. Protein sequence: CAISELRPQEGYGYTF.

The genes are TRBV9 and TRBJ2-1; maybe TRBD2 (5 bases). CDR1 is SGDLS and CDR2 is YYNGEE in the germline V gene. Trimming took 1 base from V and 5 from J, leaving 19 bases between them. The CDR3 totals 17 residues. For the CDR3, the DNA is TGTGCCAGCAGCGTAAGTCGAGGGTGGAAAGGTAACAATGAGCAGTTCTTC. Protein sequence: CASSVSRGWKGNNEQFF.

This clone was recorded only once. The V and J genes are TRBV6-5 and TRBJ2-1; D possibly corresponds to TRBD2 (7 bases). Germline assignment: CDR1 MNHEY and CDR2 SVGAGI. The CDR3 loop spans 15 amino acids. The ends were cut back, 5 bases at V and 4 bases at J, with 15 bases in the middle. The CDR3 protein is CASSPLAGAYNEQFF. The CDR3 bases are TGTGCCAGCAGTCCCCTGGCGGGGGCTTACAATGAGCAGTTCTTC.

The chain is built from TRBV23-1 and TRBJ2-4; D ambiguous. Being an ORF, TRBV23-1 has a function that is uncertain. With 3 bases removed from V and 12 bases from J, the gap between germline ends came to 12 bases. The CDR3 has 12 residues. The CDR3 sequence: CASSQKAVTQYF. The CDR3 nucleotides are TGCGCCAGCAGTCAGAAGGCGGTAACTCAGTACTTC.